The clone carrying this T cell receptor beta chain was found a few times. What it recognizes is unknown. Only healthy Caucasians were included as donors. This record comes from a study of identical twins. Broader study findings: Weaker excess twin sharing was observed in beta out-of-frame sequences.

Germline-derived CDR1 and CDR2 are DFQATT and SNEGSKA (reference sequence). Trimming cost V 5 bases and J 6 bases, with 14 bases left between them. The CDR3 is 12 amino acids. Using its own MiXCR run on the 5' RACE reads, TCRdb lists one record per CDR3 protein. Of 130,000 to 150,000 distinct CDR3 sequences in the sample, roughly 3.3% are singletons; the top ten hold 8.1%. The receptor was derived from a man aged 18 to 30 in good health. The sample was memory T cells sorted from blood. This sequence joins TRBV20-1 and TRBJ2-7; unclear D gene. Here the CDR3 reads CSAARWEREQYF. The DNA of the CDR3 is TGCAGTGCTGCCCGATGGGAACGCGAGCAGTACTTC.